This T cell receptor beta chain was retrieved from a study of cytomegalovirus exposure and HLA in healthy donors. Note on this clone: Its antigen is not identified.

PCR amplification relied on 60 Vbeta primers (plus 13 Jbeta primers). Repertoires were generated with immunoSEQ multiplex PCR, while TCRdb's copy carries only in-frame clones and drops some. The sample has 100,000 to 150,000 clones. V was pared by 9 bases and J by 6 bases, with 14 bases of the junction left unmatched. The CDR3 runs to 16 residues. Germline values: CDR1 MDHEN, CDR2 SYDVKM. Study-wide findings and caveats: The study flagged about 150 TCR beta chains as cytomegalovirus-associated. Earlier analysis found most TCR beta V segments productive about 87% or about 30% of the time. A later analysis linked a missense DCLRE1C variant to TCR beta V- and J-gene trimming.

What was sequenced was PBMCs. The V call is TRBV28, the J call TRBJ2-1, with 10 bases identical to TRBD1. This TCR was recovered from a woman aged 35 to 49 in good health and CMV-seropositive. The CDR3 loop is CASSQPGQGFGNEQFF. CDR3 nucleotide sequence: TGTGCCAGTTCACAACCGGGACAGGGGTTCGGCAATGAGCAGTTCTTC.